What follows are 19 T cell receptor beta chains derived from one specimen sequenced in a study of blood T cell repertoires in COVID-19. Clones were sequenced by immunoSEQ multiplex PCR, and TCRdb holds only the in-frame ones, with some missing. The sample includes 81,000 or so clones, approximately 91% of them seen just once. The sample was peripheral blood. Source of these receptors: a man aged 65-85 years with active or convalescent COVID-19.

The gene calls are TRBV7-3 and TRBJ2-7; 9 bases agree with TRBD1. Germline loops: CDR1 SGHTA, CDR2 FQGTGA. This CDR3 has 15 amino acids. V shed 2 bases and J 3 bases; nucleotides not matched to a gene: 5. CDR3 sequence reads: CASSLGDREYYEQYF. The CDR3 nucleotides read TGTGCCAGCAGCTTAGGGGACAGGGAGTACTACGAGCAGTACTTC.

The CDR3 sequence: CAWERGGRETQYF. The CDR3 bases are TGTGCCTGGGAGCGGGGGGGCCGGGAGACCCAGTACTTC. The rearrangement uses TRBV30 and TRBJ2-5, with 10 nucleotides matching TRBD2. This CDR3 has 13 residues. Germline CDR1 is GTSNPN and CDR2 is SVGIG (reference sequence). The ends lost 5 bases at V and 5 bases at J; junction bases unmatched: 5.

The chain combines TRBV28 with TRBJ1-1; D is possibly TRBD1 (5 bases). Germline CDR1 MDHEN, CDR2 SYDVKM. The CDR3 runs to 14 residues. The germline V and J ends were trimmed by 3 bases and 10 bases, with 18 bases remaining between them. This CDR3 is CASSLVQGIVGAFF. CDR3 bases: TGTGCCAGCAGTTTGGTCCAGGGTATAGTGGGAGCTTTCTTT.

The chain links TRBV4-2 to TRBJ2-1; D perhaps matches TRBD1 (6 bases). This CDR3 contains 15 residues. The V gene's germline CDR1 is LGHNA and CDR2 YNFKEQ. Trimming took off 4 bases at V and 0 bases at J, with 10 bases between the two ends. CDR3 protein: CASSRTESSYNEQFF. In DNA, the CDR3 is TGTGCCAGCAGCCGGACAGAAAGCTCCTACAATGAGCAGTTCTTC.

The rearrangement joins TRBV10-2 to TRBJ1-5, with D possibly matching TRBD1 (5 bases). CDR1 and CDR2 (germline): WSHSY, SAAADI. This CDR3 is built from 17 residues. Trimming shortened V by 3 bases and J by 2 bases, and 17 bases separated the two germline ends. CDR3 region: CASSESRGSLGNQPQHF. The DNA of the CDR3 is TGCGCCAGCAGTGAAAGTAGGGGCAGTCTGGGCAATCAGCCCCAGCATTTT.

This chain connects TRBV7-6 to TRBJ2-1, with D possibly matching TRBD1 (6 bases). CDR3 length: 15 residues. Trimming pared 6 bases from V and 3 bases from J, leaving 15 bases between. The germline CDR1 and CDR2 sequences are SGHVS and FNYEAQ. DNA of the CDR3: TGTGCCAGCAGATCTTCAGGGGCTCTCTACAATGAGCAGTTCTTC. This sequence encodes CASRSSGALYNEQFF.

The chain combines TRBV20-1 with TRBJ2-3; 9 nucleotides match TRBD1. Germline CDR1 DFQATT, CDR2 SNEGSKA (reference sequence). The CDR3 spans 16 residues. V lost 6 bases, J lost 3 bases, and 13 bases stayed unmatched. This CDR3 reads CSASSSQGAGTDTQYF. CDR3 bases: TGCAGTGCCAGTTCTTCACAGGGGGCGGGAACAGATACGCAGTATTTT.

The J gene is TRBJ1-1, the V gene TRBV28; TRBD1 matches 10 bases. Losses at the gene ends were 5 bases for V and 5 bases for J; bases not matched to a gene: 11. This CDR3 comprises 16 residues. Germline V gives CDR1 MDHEN, CDR2 SYDVKM. The CDR3 spells CASSGPGTGEGTEAFF. The CDR3 nucleotides read TGTGCCAGCAGTGGCCCCGGGACAGGGGAAGGGACTGAAGCTTTCTTT.

The V and J genes are TRBV18 and TRBJ1-1; 7 bases are a match to TRBD1. This CDR3 is 15 amino acids long. With 5 bases clipped from V and 6 bases from J, the junction kept 12 bases outside the gene matches. CDR1 KGHSH and CDR2 LQKENI come from the germline V gene. The chain's CDR3 is CASSSRQGIFPEAFF. CDR3 nucleotide sequence: TGTGCCAGCTCAAGTCGACAGGGAATTTTCCCTGAAGCTTTCTTT.

The genes are TRBV7-2 and TRBJ1-6, with TRBD1 identical over 9 bases. Germline-derived CDR1 and CDR2 are SGHTA and FQGNSA. The V and J ends lost 1 base and 6 bases, in that order; junction bases with no gene match: 10. CDR3 length: 18 amino acids. This CDR3 reads CASSLGPPGTGFNSPLHF. The CDR3 region has the DNA TGTGCCAGCAGCTTAGGACCCCCCGGGACAGGGTTTAATTCACCCCTCCACTTT. The variable domain in full, completed from reference TRBV7-2 and TRBJ1-6, reads GAGVSQSPSNKVTEKGKDVELRCDPISGHTALYWYRQSLGQGLEFLIYFQGNSAPDKSGLPSDRFSAERTGGSVSTLTIQRTQQEDSAVYLCASSLGPPGTGFNSPLHFGNGTRLTVT.

The chain joins TRBV4-1 to TRBJ1-5; 7 nucleotides align to TRBD1. The CDR3 loop spans 15 amino acids. Germline CDR1 MGHRA, CDR2 YSYEKL. Unmatched junction bases numbered 5, after V lost 1 base and J lost 5 bases. The CDR3 spells CASSQVQGTDQPQHF. CDR3 coding DNA: TGCGCCAGCAGCCAAGTACAAGGGACAGATCAGCCCCAGCATTTT.

The chain recombines TRBV6-2 or TRBV6-3 with TRBJ1-2, with D possibly matching TRBD1 (6 bases). Germline CDR1 reads MNHEY; CDR2 reads SVGEGT. This CDR3 spans 16 amino acids. V shed 5 bases and J shed 4 bases, with 20 bases lying between them. The CDR3 loop is CASSNPAGQRSYGYTF. Written as DNA, the CDR3 is TGTGCCAGCAGTAACCCCGCAGGACAGCGGTCCTATGGCTACACCTTC.

This sequence joins TRBV30 and TRBJ2-3; a possible D gene is TRBD2 (6 bases). The V and J ends lost 2 bases and 0 bases respectively, with 12 bases between them. CDR3 size: 15 residues. In germline, CDR1 is GTSNPN, CDR2 SVGIG (reference sequence). The CDR3 coding sequence is TGTGCCTGGAGTCTCTCCGGGACTAGCACAGATACGCAGTATTTT. This sequence encodes CAWSLSGTSTDTQYF.

The chain combines TRBV6-6 with TRBJ1-1; 12 positions agree with TRBD1. Trimming took 7 bases from V and 6 from J; bases not matched to a gene: 6. The CDR3 length is 14 residues. CDR1 MNHNY and CDR2 SVGAGI come from the germline V gene (reference sequence). This CDR3 is CASNPGQGASEAFF. CDR3 coding DNA: TGTGCCAGCAACCCGGGACAGGGGGCCTCTGAAGCTTTCTTT.

The V and J genes are TRBV27 and TRBJ2-1, with D maybe TRBD2 (6 bases). This CDR3 contains 15 residues. The V gene's germline CDR1 is MNHEY and CDR2 SMNVEV (reference sequence). V was clipped by 6 bases and J by 6 bases, with 18 bases between them. The CDR3 DNA follows: TGTGCCAGCAGCCTCTATGGGGGGAAATTCAATGAGCAGTTCTTC. As protein: CASSLYGGKFNEQFF.

This chain connects TRBV3-1 (or the pseudogene TRBV3-2) to TRBJ2-7; possible D gene TRBD2, 6 bases. Trimming took off 5 bases at V and 7 bases at J, with 12 bases between the two ends. CDR3 length equals 12 residues. In germline, CDR1 is LGHDT, CDR2 YNNKEL (reference sequence). CDR3 in amino acids: CASSGYGGEQYF. CDR3 sequence (DNA): TGTGCCAGCAGCGGCTATGGGGGGGAGCAGTACTTC.

This clone was detected a few times. The chain joins TRBV7-2 to TRBJ1-1; D possibly corresponds to TRBD1 (5 bases). The CDR3 is 13 amino acids. CDR1 is SGHTA, CDR2 FQGNSA, per germline. V lost 4 bases to trimming and J lost 5 bases, with 11 bases between them. CDR3 amino acids: CASSSQGETEAFF. The CDR3 bases are TGTGCCAGCAGCTCTCAAGGGGAAACTGAAGCTTTCTTT.

V and J are TRBV12-1 and TRBJ1-5; whether TRBD1, the table's D call, matches the DNA was not checked. TRBV12-1 is noted as a pseudogene. This CDR3 comprises 18 residues. The chain's CDR3 is CASSTGGQVFCLNQPQHF. The CDR3 DNA is TGTGCCAGCAGCACCGGGGGACAGGTATTTTGCTTGAATCAGCCCCAGCATTTT.

This clone was detected only once. The genes are TRBV9 and TRBJ1-3; perhaps TRBD1 as D (5 bases). The CDR3 is 16 residues long. Between the trimmed V and J ends, which lost 0 bases and 2 bases, there was a span of 12 bases. In germline, CDR1 is SGDLS, CDR2 YYNGEE. In DNA form, the CDR3 reads TGTGCCAGCAGCGTAGCCTCCGCAGGGACTGGAAACACCATATATTTT. Translating gives CASSVASAGTGNTIYF.